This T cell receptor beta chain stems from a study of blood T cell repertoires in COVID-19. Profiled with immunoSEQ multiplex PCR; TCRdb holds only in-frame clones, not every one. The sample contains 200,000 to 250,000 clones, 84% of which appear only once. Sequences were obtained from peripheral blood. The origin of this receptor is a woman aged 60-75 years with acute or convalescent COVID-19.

CDR3 bases: TGTGCCAGCAGTTCCTCGGGGGGCTGGCTAGGGGGCTACACCTTC. Translating gives CASSSSGGWLGGYTF. The rearrangement links TRBV28 to TRBJ1-2; a weak D match, TRBD1 (6 bases). V was cut by 4 bases and J by 8 bases, with 20 bases left in between. This CDR3 has 15 amino acids. Germline lookup yields CDR1 MDHEN and CDR2 SYDVKM.